Sequencing of this TCR beta chain was carried out in a study of cytomegalovirus exposure and HLA in healthy donors (dated by TCRdb to the late 2010s). In terms of the full investigation: In an earlier analysis of 587 of the donors, approximately 300 Gb of sequence data and 90 million to 120 million unique TCR beta sequences from some 170 million T cells were reported. All discovery cohort repertoires had been generated on a single sequencing platform. To predict cytomegalovirus infection status, the study combined high-throughput TCR immunosequencing, statistical association of individual TCRs with disease status, and machine learning. The T cell repertoires of 550 to 850 subjects were profiled by immunosequencing and related to cytomegalovirus serostatus. On average, roughly 240,000 unique TCR beta nucleotide sequences were sequenced per donor among a few hundred genotyped donors of the cohort, with around 19% of those sequences being non-productive. Several DR-DQ haplotypes were handled as single units for association and clustering, since linkage in the cohort was strong. In addition to the first cohort of approximately 650 subjects, a separate validation cohort of 130 or so different subjects was used. Roughly 310 gigabases of sequencing data and roughly 90 million unique TCR sequences were included in an early release covering roughly 600 HLA-typed donors. Of the roughly 430 genotyped donors, around 81% fell in the genetic ancestry cluster associated with self-reported Caucasian donors. Rather than using new phenotypic data, the later analysis identified candidate immune exposures from TCR beta sequences and from how often those sequences occurred across donors. The study was designed to test whether signatures of past pathogen exposure could be identified by cataloging public T cell receptors. An earlier analysis of 587 of the donors used high-throughput TCR beta sequencing to judge whether each TCR beta V gene segment behaved as functional or pseudogenic. A later analysis re-examined previously published TCR beta repertoires from roughly 650 donors and added high-resolution HLA genotyping to investigate patterns of TCR occurrence. Donor age, sex, ethnicity and CMV serostatus were compiled alongside the repertoire data. The number of donors typed differed by locus, with 629-630 for A, B, C, DRB1 and DQB1, roughly 520 for DQA1, 606 for DPA1, and about 450 for DPB1. Genome-wide SNP genotypes for about three fifths of the 666 donors were used in a later genetic analysis, which treated that subset as a discovery cohort. HLA typing covered class I and class II loci at four-digit resolution. Broader findings and caveats from the paper: In a later analysis, some 18,000 TCR beta sequences were associated with specific HLA alleles at a false discovery rate of 0.05. An association between a missense DCLRE1C variant and V-gene and J-gene trimming of TCR beta chains was found in a later genetic analysis and replicated in an independent cohort. Cytomegalovirus status was reported to be diagnosed by the classifier with high specificity and sensitivity in both the original and validation cohorts. A further reported finding was that TCR beta sequences accurately predicted the HLA-A and HLA-B alleles for most subjects in the first cohort. The study listed over 150 TCR beta chains as associated with cytomegalovirus. In a later analysis, most CMV-associated TCR beta chains were found to appear HLA-restricted, with HLA associations seemingly driven largely by CMV exposure. According to the authors, the approach could potentially be generalized to other disease states and immunological phenotypes. Because the 87-base-pair reads could not distinguish some IMGT-functional V segments, including TRBV6-2 and TRBV6-3, those segments were excluded. Immune exposure information for the cohort was limited to CMV serostatus. A group of highly shared sequence variants was considered likely to be a technical artifact of the sequencing pipeline. Several of the top co-occurrence clusters appeared to be linked to parvovirus B19, influenza, CMV and Epstein-Barr virus, according to a later analysis. Sequencing depth was assumed to be roughly uniform across donors in the presence/absence analyses, though that assumption may not hold. Broadly in line with IMGT annotations, most TCR beta V segments showed up in productive rearrangements about 90% or about 30% of the time in an earlier analysis of a few hundred of the donors. In vitro tests confirmed that a few of the cytomegalovirus-associated TCR beta chains recognize cytomegalovirus antigens. The cohort was sequenced for TCR beta chains only, and without alpha or paired-chain data the features that could be detected were limited. Most TCR sequences were seen in very few donors, while some public TCRs were found in many individuals. Linkage disequilibrium might explain the correlated functional status among segregating V segments, but an unknown experimental factor could not be ruled out. Strong co-occurrence of HLA alleles, especially DR and DQ, made assigning TCR associations to individual alleles difficult. Compared with the roughly 600-donor mean, donors in an Asian-associated ancestry cluster had fewer N-insertions in productive TCRs, according to a later genetic analysis. The earlier analysis of about 600 of the donors excluded some 15 rarely observed V segments, including chromosome 9 orphons, because counts were too low. In a later analysis, TCR association rates were found to vary across HLA loci, with the most associated TCRs seen for DRB1 alleles and the fewest for HLA-C alleles. Because HLA typing was missing for some donors at each locus, association tests included only the typed subset. In a later analysis, HLA-associated TCR beta chains showed more clonal expansion and lower generation probabilities than non-associated chains that were equally common.

A remark on this clone: Its target antigen remains unknown. The sample holds no much larger clone one base away, and base qualities are not on file.

Receptors were amplified or captured by the immunoSEQ multiplex PCR assay. For the multiplex PCR, a mixture combining 60 forward primers for TCR Vbeta segments and 13 reverse primers for TCR Jbeta segments was used. The CDR3 region of rearranged TCR beta genes was amplified from genomic DNA by a multiplex PCR assay. On the Illumina HiSeq System, the amplified TCR beta libraries were sequenced as 87-base-pair reads. From the authors' description of their analysis: A later analysis counted 75 million to 100 million unique TCR beta chains across the 650 to 800 repertoires, and 10 million to 11 million of these chains were shared by at least two donors. Raw reads were error-corrected and collapsed into unique sequences with a nearest-neighbor algorithm that merged closely related sequences to remove PCR and sequencing errors. CDR3 sequences were aligned to IMGT reference sequences to assign V, D and J gene segments. For a sequence to be retained, a match of at least six nucleotides to both a V gene segment and a J gene segment was required. A rearrangement counted as productive if the CDR3 had no stop codons and remained in frame with V and J, and every other rearrangement counted as non-productive. Following IMGT convention, CDR3 was defined as the stretch from the second conserved V-encoded cysteine up to the conserved J-encoded phenylalanine. The earlier analysis of 587 of the donors excluded any sequence lacking an unambiguous match to a single V gene segment. In an earlier analysis of a few hundred of the donors, a V segment was called functional when productive rearrangements were above 56.7%, and segregating when the standard deviation between donors exceeded 5%. A statistical classification framework was developed to diagnose cytomegalovirus status using the catalog of TCR beta chain sequences. A later analysis assigned V and J genes by comparing TCR nucleotide sequences with IMGT/GENE-DB human TR gene sequences. Using the TCRdist pipeline, a later analysis assigned CDR3 sequences along with most-parsimonious VDJ recombination scenarios. A later analysis defined each TCR beta chain by its CDR3 amino acid sequence plus V-gene family, and excluded reads lacking a unique V-gene family. In a later analysis, 450 to 600 highly shared, low-generation-probability nucleotide sequences were removed to address suspected cross-contamination and a sequencing artifact. A later analysis calculated a clonal expansion index for each public chain from normalized within-repertoire ranks of inferred template counts. In a later analysis, generation probabilities were computed using a VDJ recombination model fitted to out-of-frame rearrangements, and the results were checked against IGoR. In a later analysis, TCR-TCR, TCR-HLA and TCR-CMV co-occurrence was scored with hypergeometric tests, and a repertoire-size bias correction was applied to TCR pairs. False discovery rates were estimated in a later analysis by permuting HLA or CMV assignments 20 times. A later analysis grouped co-occurring TCRs with DBSCAN, adding TCRdist sequence similarity when clustering within HLA-allele-positive subsets. Repertoires with fewer than 30,000 or more than 120,000 public chains were left out of co-occurrence clustering, as were about 5 repertoires with anomalous nucleotide sharing. Not all clones reach the TCRdb copy of this immuneACCESS table, which keeps in-frame sequences only. Checked studies attribute under half of the gap to unresolved V genes and leave the rest unexplained. V, J and clone size reflect that table, while D and trimming were determined from the DNA. The sample has some 150,000 clones on record, about four fifths of them singletons. The top ten hold around 3.9% of the sample.

The cohort consisted of 600 to 700 healthy bone marrow donors. At the time of sampling, every cohort member was nominally healthy, though immune exposures that went unrecorded were likely present. The donor tested CMV seropositive, placing the donor among the roughly 270 seropositive members of the cohort. A peripheral blood sample was provided by each donor, and peripheral blood mononuclear cells were used for TCR beta sequencing. Genomic DNA was extracted from the blood cell samples with the Qiagen DNeasy Blood Extraction Kit. V trim: 2 bases; J trim: 4 bases; unmatched bases: 11. The CDR3 holds 17 amino acids from the cysteine to the phenylalanine. Solely the CDR3 DNA is kept, with 51 bases framed from the first base. CDR1 MNHEY and CDR2 SMNVEV are derived from the germline V gene (reference sequence).

The chain links TRBV27 with TRBJ2-1; 7 central bases correspond to TRBD2. Source material: PBMCs. This TCR was recovered from a man aged 40-49 years in good health and CMV-seropositive. The DNA sequence is given as TGTGCCAGCAGTTTACCCACGAGCGGGGAGGGATACAATGAGCAGTTCTTC. Its coded protein is CASSLPTSGEGYNEQFF.